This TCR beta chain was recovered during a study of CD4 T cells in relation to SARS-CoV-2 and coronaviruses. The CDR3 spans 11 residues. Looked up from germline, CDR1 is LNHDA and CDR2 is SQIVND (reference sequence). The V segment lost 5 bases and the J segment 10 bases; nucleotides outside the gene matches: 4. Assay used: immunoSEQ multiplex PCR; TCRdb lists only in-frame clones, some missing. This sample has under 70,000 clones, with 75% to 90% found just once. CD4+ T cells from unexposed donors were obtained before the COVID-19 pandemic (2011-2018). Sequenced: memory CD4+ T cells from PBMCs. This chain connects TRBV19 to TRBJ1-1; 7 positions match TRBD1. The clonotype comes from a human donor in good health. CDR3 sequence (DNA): TGTGCCAGTAGTCGACAGGGCGTAGCTTTCTTT. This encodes CASSRQGVAFF.